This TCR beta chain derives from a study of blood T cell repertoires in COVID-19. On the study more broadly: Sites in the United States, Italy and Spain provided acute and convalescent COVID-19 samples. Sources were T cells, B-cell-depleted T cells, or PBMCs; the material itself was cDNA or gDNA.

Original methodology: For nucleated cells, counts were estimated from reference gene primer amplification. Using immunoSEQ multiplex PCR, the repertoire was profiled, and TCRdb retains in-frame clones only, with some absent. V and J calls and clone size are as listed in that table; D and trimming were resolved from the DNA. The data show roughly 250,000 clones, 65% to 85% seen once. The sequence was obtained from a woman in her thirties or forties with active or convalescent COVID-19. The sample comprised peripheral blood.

CDR3 DNA sequence: TGTGCCAGCAGTGGGGGGACAGGGCCTCGAAGGGGCTACACCTTC. Translated, it gives CASSGGTGPRRGYTF. The chain joins TRBV25-1 to TRBJ1-2; 9 positions match TRBD1. Germline V CDR1 and CDR2: MGHDK, SYGVNS. J was trimmed by 8 bases and V by 4 bases; bases with no gene match: 11. The CDR3 is 15 residues long.